Here is one T cell receptor (beta chain) with its context. No antigen is known for it. Per-base quality was not reported, and no clone a single base away is much larger than it. For CDR1 and CDR2, the germline V gene lists MNHEY and SVGAGI. Cut back by 6 bases and 6 bases, the V and J ends lie 15 bases apart. There are 14 amino acids in the CDR3, from cysteine to phenylalanine inclusive. Only the CDR3 DNA stays, 42 bases, in frame from base 1. The sample is drawn from a study of blood T cell repertoires in COVID-19 (dated by TCRdb to the early 2020s). At the level of the whole study: The collaborator samples originated in the United States, Italy and Spain and spanned the acute and convalescent phases of COVID-19. Subjects who had been exposed to COVID-19, were actively infected with it, or had recovered from it provided the deeply sampled blood TCRbeta repertoires that made up the dataset. The material from the prospective study consisted of cDNA or gDNA derived from T cells, B-cell-depleted T cells, or PBMCs. Samples came from the ongoing ImmuneRACE study (first 160 participants) plus 1,254 subjects from 6 global collaborators. Where available, HLA class I and class II types were obtained from metadata supplied by the sample provider rather than from assay-based typing. The repertoires were released in a freely available public database intended as a resource for research on the immune response to SARS-CoV-2. The sample metadata nearly always contained a de-identified subject ID, COVID-19 status, age in years and sex.

General findings and caveats noted by the study authors: How much clinical and demographic metadata was included differed by source and by participant, and the metadata was provided uncurated.

The collaborating institutions used their own protocols to collect whole blood in K2EDTA tubes. For TCRbeta analysis, collaborators shipped samples in one of three forms: frozen whole blood, isolated PBMCs, or DNA extracted from either of those sample types. TCRbeta CDR3 regions were amplified from genomic DNA by means of the immunoSEQ Assay, a bias-controlled multiplex PCR. In the authors' own workflow: Within the assay, amplification of reference gene primers was used to estimate how many nucleated cells each sample contained. To quantify the absolute abundance of each unique TCRbeta CDR3 rearrangement, sequence reads were collapsed and filtered. For each sample, productive Simpson clonality was calculated as the square root of Simpson's diversity index over productive rearrangements. The clones in this table, taken by TCRdb from immuneACCESS, are in-frame only. Not every clone is retained; where verified, under half of the shortfall comes from an unresolved V gene, and the cause of the rest is unknown. The V and J calls and clone size are taken from that table; D and trimming were inferred from the DNA. For this sample there are roughly 61,000 clones; about 70% appear just once. The top ten constitute about 15% of the sample.

The source of this sequence is a woman in her 70s with acute or convalescent COVID-19. Source material: peripheral blood. The sequence links TRBV6-5 to TRBJ2-1; TRBD2 is a weak D gene call, 5 bases matching. The encoded CDR3 is CASRATGAGNEQFF. The DNA sequence is given as TGTGCCAGCAGAGCGACGGGTGCGGGCAATGAGCAGTTCTTC.